This TCR beta chain was sequenced for a study of cytomegalovirus exposure and HLA in healthy donors. Study at large: Findings of an earlier analysis included roughly 120 million unique TCR beta sequences from 170 million or so T cells. The study, taken as a whole, reports: In a later analysis, the majority of CMV-associated beta chains seemingly showed HLA restriction. It is likely that the observed cluster of highly shared sequence variants was a sequencing artifact.

PCR amplification relied on 60 Vbeta primers (plus 13 Jbeta primers). Sequenced by immunoSEQ multiplex PCR; TCRdb stores in-frame clones only, minus some. The table lists some 110,000 clones, about 68% of them singletons, with 8% to 9.5% in the top ten. A note on this clone: No antigen is known for it.

The sequence was obtained from a woman between 35 and 50 years old in good health and CMV-seropositive. Sequencing was done on a sample of PBMCs.

CDR3 sequence reads: CSVVSKRVGGEKLFF. As DNA, the CDR3 is TGCAGCGTTGTCTCCAAAAGGGTAGGAGGTGAAAAACTGTTTTTT. The V and J genes are TRBV29-1 and TRBJ1-4; D ambiguous. There are 15 residues in the CDR3. CDR1 SQVTM and CDR2 ANQGSEA come from the germline V gene. V lost 4 bases to trimming and J lost 7 bases, with 19 bases between them.